This TCR beta chain was found in a study of cytomegalovirus exposure and HLA in healthy donors. A word on this clone: Its matching antigen is unknown.

The study's findings and limits: Among TCR beta chains, those listed as cytomegalovirus-associated numbered about 150.

Germline V gene sequence: CDR1 SEHNR, CDR2 FQNEAQ (reference sequence). With 2 bases removed from V and 4 bases from J, the gap between germline ends came to 17 bases. This CDR3 has 16 residues. Clones were read by immunoSEQ multiplex PCR, and TCRdb kept only the in-frame ones, dropping some. The sample gives hundreds of thousands of clones, roughly 91% of which show up once; approximately 2% is in the top ten. What was sequenced was PBMCs. The V and J genes are TRBV7-9 and TRBJ1-1; no clear D. The sequence was collected from a woman aged 18-29 years in good health and CMV-seropositive. The CDR3 region is CASSLPQKAAGTEAFF. In nucleotides, the CDR3 is TGTGCCAGCAGCTTACCCCAGAAGGCGGCCGGCACTGAAGCTTTCTTT.